This is a list of T cell receptor beta chains from one sample in a study of T cell repertoires in cytomegalovirus infection. TCRdb passed the reads through MiXCR, listing each CDR3 protein once. Here the sample spans 600,000 to 800,000 distinct CDR3 sequences, roughly a quarter being singletons. The source material was CD8+ T cells from PBMCs. These TCRs come from a human donor in good health (CMV status not recorded). Some clones in this sample may be carry-over from other donors' samples. The CDR3 runs from the conserved cysteine through the conserved F or W. The D gene is left open where the match is weak. Only some rows state a clone size, as once, few, many or a class for expanded clones.

v_call	d_call	clone_size	j_call	cdr3_aa	cdr3_nt
TRBV5-1	-	once	TRBJ2-7	CASSWKGTYEQYF	TGCGCCAGCAGCTGGAAGGGAACCTACGAGCAGTACTTC
TRBV4-1	TRBD2	-	TRBJ2-5	CASSQERASGEETQYF	TGCGCCAGCAGCCAAGAACGGGCTAGCGGGGAAGAGACCCAGTACTTC
TRBV28	-	few	TRBJ1-1	CASSFRRARPEAFF	TGTGCCAGCAGTTTCCGGCGGGCACGGCCTGAAGCTTTCTTT
TRBV20-1	TRBD1	few	TRBJ1-1	CSARGAGGTSLNTEAFF	TGCAGTGCTAGAGGGGCAGGGGGGACTTCTTTGAACACTGAAGCTTTCTTT
TRBV27	TRBD1	few	TRBJ2-1	CASSPRTGPAYNEQFF	TGTGCCAGCAGTCCACGGACAGGGCCCGCCTACAATGAGCAGTTCTTC
TRBV4-2	TRBD2	-	TRBJ2-3	CASRLEGTSFDTQYF	TGTGCCAGCAGGCTCGAGGGGACTAGTTTCGATACGCAGTATTTT
TRBV7-8	TRBD1	-	TRBJ2-1	CASSLAFFGQGAWNEQFF	TGTGCCAGCAGCTTAGCTTTTTTTGGGCAGGGGGCGTGGAATGAGCAGTTCTTC
TRBV10-1	TRBD1	few	TRBJ2-1	CASKGQGYNEQFF	TGCGCCAGCAAGGGACAGGGCTACAATGAGCAGTTCTTC
TRBV15	-	few	TRBJ2-5	CATSRANRDQETQYF	TGTGCCACCAGCAGAGCTAACAGGGACCAAGAGACCCAGTACTTC
TRBV7-2	TRBD2	many	TRBJ2-1	CASSFSWGGGENEQFF	TGTGCCAGCAGCTTCTCTTGGGGCGGGGGGGAAAATGAGCAGTTCTTC
TRBV29-1	-	-	TRBJ1-1	CSVEAQVEAFF	TGCAGCGTTGAAGCCCAGGTTGAAGCTTTCTTT
TRBV5-5	TRBD1	-	TRBJ1-4	CASSWDSVGNEKLFF	TGTGCCAGCAGCTGGGACAGCGTTGGGAATGAAAAACTGTTTTTT
TRBV13	-	few	TRBJ1-5	CASSEGRPNQPQHF	TGTGCCAGCAGCGAGGGACGGCCCAATCAGCCCCAGCATTTT
TRBV7-9	-	many	TRBJ1-1	CASSETELNTEAFF	TGTGCCAGCAGCGAGACAGAATTGAACACTGAAGCTTTCTTT
TRBV20-1	-	-	TRBJ2-7	CSARRQGDEQYF	TGCAGTGCTAGGCGTCAAGGTGACGAGCAGTACTTC
TRBV7-9	-	few	TRBJ2-2	CASSKALGGELFF	TGTGCCAGCAGCAAAGCCCTGGGCGGGGAGCTGTTTTTT
TRBV28	-	few	TRBJ2-1	CASSLSVVTDYNEQFF	TGTGCCAGCAGTTTATCGGTTGTAACAGACTACAATGAGCAGTTCTTC
TRBV7-9	-	-	TRBJ1-5	CASSSGEHNQPQHF	TGTGCCAGCAGCTCTGGGGAGCACAATCAGCCCCAGCATTTT
TRBV7-6	-	many	TRBJ2-2	CASSLGQANTGELFF	TGTGCCAGCAGCTTAGGCCAGGCGAACACCGGGGAGCTGTTTTTT
TRBV6-2/TRBV6-3	-	once	TRBJ2-3	CASSYGGAADTQYF	TGTGCCAGCAGTTACGGCGGGGCGGCAGATACGCAGTATTTT
TRBV5-6	-	-	TRBJ2-1	CASSLAYGQSQFF	TGTGCCAGCAGCTTGGCCTACGGACAGTCTCAGTTCTTC
TRBV28	-	-	TRBJ1-5	CASTGNSNQPQHF	TGTGCCAGCACCGGGAATAGCAATCAGCCCCAGCATTTT
TRBV28	-	many	TRBJ2-7	CASNDGTYEQYF	TGTGCCAGCAACGACGGCACCTACGAGCAGTACTTC
TRBV28	-	-	TRBJ2-3	CASSLRGAFTDTQYF	TGTGCCAGCAGTTTACGGGGGGCGTTCACAGATACGCAGTATTTT
TRBV20-1	-	-	TRBJ1-2	CSARVVGREEYGYTF	TGCAGTGCTAGGGTCGTGGGTCGGGAGGAATATGGCTACACCTTC
TRBV5-5	-	-	TRBJ2-7	CASSLDGPYEQYF	TGTGCCAGCAGCTTGGATGGGCCCTACGAGCAGTACTTC
TRBV6-6	-	few	TRBJ2-1	CASSQTAFSSYNEQFF	TGTGCCAGCAGTCAAACAGCGTTTAGCTCCTACAATGAGCAGTTCTTC
TRBV7-6	TRBD2	many	TRBJ2-3	CASSTEPGLAGGIDTQYF	TGTGCCAGCAGCACGGAGCCGGGACTAGCGGGGGGAATAGATACGCAGTATTTT
TRBV28	-	few	TRBJ2-2	CASSFNRGRLAGELFF	TGTGCCAGCAGTTTTAATCGGGGGCGACTGGCCGGGGAGCTGTTTTTT
TRBV19	-	few	TRBJ2-3	CASSTGGASTDTQYF	TGTGCCAGTAGTACCGGTGGCGCTAGCACAGATACGCAGTATTTT
TRBV7-8	TRBD2	many	TRBJ2-3	CASSFLAGAADTQYF	TGTGCCAGCAGCTTTCTAGCGGGGGCGGCAGATACGCAGTATTTT
TRBV6-5	-	-	TRBJ1-2	CASSSMGGFYGYTF	TGTGCCAGCAGTTCCATGGGAGGGTTCTATGGCTACACCTTC
TRBV2	-	few	TRBJ1-2	CASRGRGYYGYTF	TGTGCCAGCCGAGGCAGGGGTTACTATGGCTACACCTTC
TRBV27	-	-	TRBJ2-5	CASSLSGRSQETQYF	TGTGCCAGCAGTTTATCGGGCAGATCTCAAGAGACCCAGTACTTC
TRBV6-5	TRBD1	many	TRBJ1-2	CASSYDQGAFGYTF	TGTGCCAGCAGTTACGATCAGGGGGCTTTTGGCTACACCTTC
TRBV2	-	few	TRBJ2-5	CASSEGVRYQETQYF	TGTGCCAGCAGTGAGGGGGTTCGGTACCAAGAGACCCAGTACTTC
TRBV6-5	-	many	TRBJ2-3	CASSYSTEWRSTDTQYF	TGTGCCAGCAGTTACTCCACGGAGTGGCGCAGCACAGATACGCAGTATTTT
TRBV10-3	-	many	TRBJ1-6	CAIKGDAPLHF	TGTGCCATCAAAGGGGATGCCCCCCTCCACTTT
TRBV19	-	-	TRBJ1-2	CASSMGDDRTYGYTF	TGTGCCAGTAGTATGGGTGACGACAGGACCTATGGCTACACCTTC
TRBV29-1	TRBD1	few	TRBJ1-3	CSVVSQGAQPNSGNTIYF	TGCAGCGTTGTATCGCAGGGGGCGCAACCCAACTCTGGAAACACCATATATTTT
TRBV7-9	TRBD2	-	TRBJ2-1	CASSATSGTYNEQIF	TGTGCCAGCAGCGCGACTAGCGGGACCTACAATGAGCAGATCTTC
TRBV27	-	-	TRBJ2-3	CASSSFRGGTDTQYF	TGTGCCAGCAGTTCATTCAGGGGGGGCACAGATACGCAGTATTTT
TRBV9	-	-	TRBJ2-6	CASSVGGAPGANVLTF	TGTGCCAGCAGCGTAGGTGGGGCGCCTGGGGCCAACGTCCTGACTTTC
TRBV4-2	-	-	TRBJ2-1	CAGSQEGLSYFDEQFF	TGTGCCGGCAGCCAAGAAGGGCTTTCCTACTTCGATGAGCAGTTCTTC
TRBV6-2/TRBV6-3	TRBD1	many	TRBJ2-6	CASSYRATGYSGANVLTF	TGTGCCAGCAGTTATAGGGCGACAGGGTATTCTGGGGCCAACGTCCTGACTTTC
TRBV14	TRBD1	few	TRBJ1-2	CASSNGDRGPYGYTF	TGTGCCAGCAGCAATGGGGACAGGGGGCCCTATGGCTACACCTTC
TRBV28	-	many	TRBJ1-1	CASSLLLQGSNTEAFF	TGTGCCAGCAGTCTACTCCTCCAGGGGTCGAACACTGAAGCTTTCTTT
TRBV29-1	-	-	TRBJ2-4	CSVTLPGTLLAKNIQYF	TGCAGCGTAACGCTACCGGGAACACTTTTAGCCAAAAACATTCAGTACTTC
TRBV15	-	few	TRBJ2-3	CATSRGAAGTDTQYF	TGTGCCACCAGCAGAGGGGCCGCAGGCACAGATACGCAGTATTTT
TRBV29-1	TRBD1	once	TRBJ1-2	CSVDRRQGGEYF	TGCAGCGTTGACCGCCGACAGGGAGGGGAGTACTTC
TRBV6-5	-	few	TRBJ2-3	CASSYSRRLGQRDTQYF	TGTGCCAGCAGTTACTCGCGGCGGCTAGGCCAGAGAGATACGCAGTATTTT
TRBV27	-	-	TRBJ1-6	CASSWGLYNSPLHF	TGTGCCAGCAGTTGGGGCTTGTATAATTCACCCCTCCACTTT
TRBV20-1	-	-	TRBJ1-1	CSARASRGRTMNTEAFF	TGCAGTGCTAGAGCGTCGCGGGGACGGACTATGAACACTGAAGCTTTCTTT
TRBV7-2	-	many	TRBJ1-2	CASSLYTQLLWYGYTF	TGTGCCAGCAGCTTATATACACAGCTTCTGTGGTATGGCTACACCTTC
TRBV7-9	-	few	TRBJ1-5	CASSLDGRDNQPQHF	TGTGCCAGCAGCTTAGATGGCAGGGACAATCAGCCCCAGCATTTT